Listed below are T cell receptor beta chains from one sample, sequenced in a study of T-cell reconstitution after alpha-beta-depleted transplantation in children. TCRdb processed the PCR reads anew with MiXCR; each CDR3 protein has one entry. The repertoire holds over 150,000 distinct CDR3 sequences, roughly 11% seen once, with around 14% in the top ten. This specimen consisted of PBMCs, obtained before TCRalphabeta/CD19-depleted stem cell transplant. The receptors originated from a boy between 2 and 10 years old with acute myeloid leukemia, due to receive a stem cell transplant. Each CDR3 is given with its conserved first and last residue. The D gene is left open where the match is weak. Clone size is not always given. Where it is, it says once, few, many or a class for expanded clones.

>TRBV21-1|16|TRBJ1-5|-|many
CASSLRTGCSYQPQHF
TGTGCCAGCAGCCTGCGGACAGGGTGTTCATATCAGCCCCAGCATTTT
>TRBV29-1|13|TRBJ2-7|TRBD2|many
CSVEGGTANEQYF
TGCAGCGTTGAGGGGGGGACCGCGAACGAGCAGTACTTC
>TRBV13|14|TRBJ2-7|-|many
CASSLEAGENEQYF
TGTGCCAGCAGCTTAGAGGCAGGGGAAAACGAGCAGTACTTC
>TRBV5-1|14|TRBJ2-5|-|many
CASSPQGYQETQYF
TGCGCCAGCAGCCCACAGGGTTACCAAGAGACCCAGTACTTC
>TRBV28|19|TRBJ1-4|TRBD1|many
CASSAWDRFTSKTNEKLFF
TGTGCCAGCAGTGCGTGGGACAGGTTTACTTCTAAAACTAATGAAAAACTGTTTTTT
>TRBV18|13|TRBJ1-4|-|many
CASSPGGEEKLFF
TGTGCCAGCTCACCAGGGGGAGAGGAAAAACTGTTTTTT
>TRBV14|12|TRBJ2-1|-|many
CATSQGRNEQFF
TGTGCCACCTCACAAGGGCGGAATGAGCAGTTCTTC
>TRBV5-4|18|TRBJ2-2|-|many
CASSFVGTSPVQGGELFF
TGTGCCAGCAGCTTTGTAGGGACCTCACCGGTCCAAGGAGGGGAGCTGTTTTTT
>TRBV27|13|TRBJ1-2|-|many
CASSLSAGYGYTF
TGTGCCAGCAGTTTATCCGCAGGGTATGGCTACACCTTC
>TRBV29-1|16|TRBJ2-1|TRBD2|many
CSAGPGGGGGDNEQFF
TGCAGCGCCGGTCCGGGGGGTGGCGGGGGGGACAATGAGCAGTTCTTC
>TRBV6-1|15|TRBJ2-2|TRBD1|many
CASSPRDSWTGELFF
TGTGCCAGCAGTCCGAGGGACAGTTGGACCGGGGAGCTGTTTTTT
>TRBV14|16|TRBJ1-5|-|many
CASSQDGGSGNQPQHF
TGTGCCAGCAGCCAAGATGGAGGGAGTGGCAATCAGCCCCAGCATTTT
>TRBV20-1|13|TRBJ2-1|TRBD2|many
CSWVGRAGNEQFF
TGCAGTTGGGTCGGGAGGGCTGGGAATGAGCAGTTCTTC
>TRBV7-2|14|TRBJ1-1|TRBD1|many
CASTPGGMNTEAFF
TGTGCCAGCACCCCAGGGGGTATGAACACTGAAGCTTTCTTT
>TRBV21-1|16|TRBJ2-1|-|many
CASSNTGNSSYNEQFF
TGTGCCAGCAGCAATACGGGAAACAGCTCCTACAATGAGCAGTTCTTC
>TRBV12-3/TRBV12-4|10|TRBJ2-7|-|many
CASSFYEQYF
TGTGCCAGCAGTTTCTACGAGCAGTACTTC
>TRBV6-5|16|TRBJ1-3|-|many
CASSYSAGVPGNTIYF
TGTGCCAGCAGTTACTCCGCCGGGGTTCCTGGAAACACCATATATTTT
>TRBV6-5|15|TRBJ2-2|-|-
CASSYSGTLPGELFF
TGTGCCAGCAGTTACTCGGGGACTCTTCCCGGGGAGCTGTTTTTT
>TRBV10-3|14|TRBJ2-3|-|many
CAISVTGRTDTQYF
TGTGCCATCAGTGTGACAGGCCGCACAGATACGCAGTATTTT
>TRBV7-9|15|TRBJ1-2|TRBD1|few
CASSLAGQGHYGYTF
TGTGCCAGCAGCTTAGCGGGACAGGGACACTATGGCTACACCTTC
>TRBV2|17|TRBJ1-5|TRBD1|few
CASSGKRTGGVDQPQHF
TGTGCCAGCAGTGGAAAGAGGACAGGGGGCGTCGATCAGCCCCAGCATTTT
>TRBV4-1|13|TRBJ1-1|-|few
CASSPPGRTEAFF
TGCGCCAGCAGCCCCCCGGGTAGGACTGAAGCTTTCTTT
>TRBV20-1|13|TRBJ1-1|-|many
CSALGTLNTEAFF
TGCAGTGCCCTCGGGACATTGAACACTGAAGCTTTCTTT
>TRBV3-1|20|TRBJ2-1|TRBD2|many
CASSQDPISFGTSGYNEQFF
TGTGCCAGCAGCCAAGATCCCATCTCTTTTGGCACTAGCGGCTACAATGAGCAGTTCTTC
>TRBV20-1|13|TRBJ1-1|-|many
CSALTGGVTEAFF
TGCAGTGCCTTGACTGGGGGAGTCACTGAAGCTTTCTTT
>TRBV4-1|14|TRBJ2-7|-|many
CASSQGDSGYEQYF
TGCGCCAGCAGCCAAGGGGATAGCGGCTACGAGCAGTACTTC
>TRBV20-1|13|TRBJ2-5|TRBD2|many
CSHRLAGEETQYF
TGCAGCCATCGACTAGCGGGGGAAGAGACCCAGTACTTC
>TRBV10-3|12|TRBJ1-1|TRBD1|-
CATGTGPTEAFF
TGTGCCACCGGGACAGGGCCCACTGAAGCTTTCTTT
>TRBV6-1|16|TRBJ1-2|TRBD1|many
CASRPLGQGIHYGYTF
TGTGCCAGCAGGCCACTGGGACAGGGGATACACTATGGCTACACCTTC
>TRBV4-1|17|TRBJ2-3|-|many
CASIQVVRTAKGDTQYF
TGCGCCAGCATCCAAGTAGTTAGGACAGCTAAGGGGGATACGCAGTATTTT
>TRBV5-1|15|TRBJ2-1|-|many
CASSLGQSSYNEQFF
TGCGCCAGCAGCTTGGGGCAGTCCTCCTACAATGAGCAGTTCTTC
>TRBV10-3|17|TRBJ1-2|-|once
CAISELMSGRGSYGYTF
TGTGCCATCAGTGAGCTGATGTCAGGGCGTGGGAGCTATGGCTACACCTTC
>TRBV30|11|TRBJ2-2|-|many
CAWSPYGELFF
TGTGCCTGGAGCCCGTACGGGGAGCTGTTTTTT
>TRBV12-5|14|TRBJ1-1|-|many
CASAPPTPNTEAFF
TGTGCTAGTGCCCCTCCTACACCAAACACTGAAGCTTTCTTT
>TRBV10-3|15|TRBJ2-4|-|many
CAISESGGLQNIQYF
TGTGCCATCAGTGAGTCGGGAGGCCTACAAAACATTCAGTACTTC
>TRBV4-1|16|TRBJ2-3|TRBD1|many
CASSHLATGNTDTQYF
TGCGCCAGCAGCCATCTCGCGACAGGGAACACAGATACGCAGTATTTT
>TRBV4-2|15|TRBJ1-1|TRBD1|few
CASSQVNRGRTEAFF
TGTGCCAGCAGCCAAGTAAACAGGGGAAGGACTGAAGCTTTCTTT
>TRBV10-2|16|TRBJ2-1|-|many
CASSEWAERDYNEQFF
TGCGCCAGCAGTGAGTGGGCTGAACGGGACTACAATGAGCAGTTCTTC
>TRBV28|17|TRBJ1-2|TRBD1|many
CASSLGGQGASGYGYTF
TGTGCCAGCAGTCTAGGGGGACAGGGGGCGAGTGGCTATGGCTACACCTTC
>TRBV28|15|TRBJ2-7|-|-
CASSFRQAADYEQYF
TGTGCCAGCAGTTTTAGGCAGGCCGCAGACTACGAGCAGTACTTC
>TRBV20-1|13|TRBJ2-3|-|many
CSASSWGADTQYF
TGCAGTGCTAGTTCGTGGGGGGCAGATACGCAGTATTTT
>TRBV20-1|16|TRBJ2-2|TRBD1|many
CSARRDSPFRTGELFF
TGCAGTGCCAGAAGGGACAGCCCTTTCCGCACCGGGGAGCTGTTTTTT
>TRBV12-3/TRBV12-4|16|TRBJ2-1|TRBD2|many
CASSLKAGGPYNEQFF
TGTGCCAGCAGTTTAAAGGCGGGGGGGCCCTACAATGAGCAGTTCTTC
>TRBV6-5|16|TRBJ2-2|-|many
CASSYNLLGATGELFF
TGTGCCAGCAGTTACAACCTTCTTGGGGCCACCGGGGAGCTGTTTTTT
>TRBV28|15|TRBJ2-5|-|many
CASSGAGTDQETQYF
TGTGCCAGCAGTGGCGCGGGGACAGACCAAGAGACCCAGTACTTC
>TRBV7-8|16|TRBJ2-1|TRBD1|-
CASSTRVGGIYNELFF
TGTGCCAGCAGCACCCGTGTAGGGGGCATATACAATGAGCTGTTCTTC
>TRBV19|13|TRBJ1-5|TRBD1|many
CASEDRAGQPQHF
TGTGCCAGCGAAGACAGGGCAGGACAGCCCCAGCATTTT
>TRBV12-3/TRBV12-4|13|TRBJ1-1|-|many
CASSYNQETEAFF
TGTGCCAGCAGCTACAATCAAGAAACTGAAGCTTTCTTT